This TCR beta chain was recorded in a study of cytomegalovirus exposure and HLA in healthy donors. Whole-study findings and limits: Follow-up analysis later connected one missense variant in DCLRE1C with trimming of TCR beta V- and J-genes.

The PCR employed 60 Vbeta primers together with 13 Jbeta primers. The assay was immunoSEQ multiplex PCR, and TCRdb's table has in-frame clones only and misses some. In the table there are approximately 110,000 clones, about 78% of which are singletons. There are 16 residues in the CDR3. As concerns this clone: Its antigen is undetermined.

The TCR sequence derives from a man aged 30 to 39 in good health and CMV-seronegative. This chain connects TRBV21-1 to TRBJ1-2. TRBV21-1 is a pseudogene. Material for sequencing was PBMCs. This CDR3 is CASSPSAQRGLYGYTF. CDR3 nucleotide sequence: TGTGCCAGCAGCCCCTCCGCCCAAAGGGGACTCTATGGCTACACCTTC.